The clone carrying this T cell receptor (beta chain) was observed once. Sequencing was performed with immunoSEQ multiplex PCR; in TCRdb, only in-frame clones are kept and a portion is missing. The repertoire holds approximately 76,000 clones, with 65% to 90% as singletons. This specimen comes from a study of control samples from healthy donors and cancer patients. V lost 3 bases, J lost 5 bases, and 10 bases lay in between. CDR3 size: 13 residues. Germline V gene sequence: CDR1 MDHEN, CDR2 SYDVKM. This sequence joins TRBV28 and TRBJ2-5; tentatively, D is TRBD1 (7 bases). This TCR was recovered from a man aged 60 to 75 with head and neck cancer. What was sequenced was PBMCs. The CDR3 loop reads CASSFAGGETQYF. The DNA for the CDR3 is TGTGCCAGCAGTTTTGCAGGGGGGGAGACCCAGTACTTC.